The 3 T cell receptor beta chains given below trace back to one sample, sequenced in a study of cytomegalovirus exposure and HLA in healthy donors. The table came from immunoSEQ multiplex PCR; TCRdb's copy has only in-frame clones and leaves some out. The sample has 200,000 to 250,000 clones, 75% to 90% seen once. Sequenced input: PBMCs. These TCRs come from a woman under 40 in good health and CMV-seropositive.

In this sample, this clone turned up once. V gene TRBV25-1 combines with J gene TRBJ2-1; 10 bases match TRBD2. The CDR3 contains 14 residues. J gave up 6 bases and V 6 bases, and 5 bases lay outside the gene matches. Germline CDR1 and CDR2: MGHDK and SYGVNS. As DNA, the CDR3 is TGTGCCAGCAGCACTAGCGGGATAATCAATGAGCAGTTCTTC. It encodes CASSTSGIINEQFF.

The rearrangement uses TRBV5-4 and TRBJ2-5; either TRBD1 or TRBD2 may fit D (5 bases each). CDR3 length: 15 amino acids. Germline values: CDR1 SGHNT, CDR2 YYREEE (reference sequence). The ends were cut back, 4 bases at V and 0 bases at J, with 13 bases in the middle. In DNA, the CDR3 is TGTGCCAGCAGCCCGGATCAGGGACACCAAGAGACCCAGTACTTC. Translation gives CASSPDQGHQETQYF.

The J gene is TRBJ1-5, the V gene TRBV14, with unresolved D. V was shortened by 2 bases and J by 5 bases, with 7 bases between the two germline ends. Germline V CDR1 and CDR2: SGHDN, FVKESK. The CDR3 length is 13 residues. CDR3 loop: CASSQNGDQPQHF. In nucleotides, the CDR3 is TGTGCCAGCAGCCAAAATGGCGATCAGCCCCAGCATTTT.